These 15 T cell receptor beta chains were sequenced from one sample in a study of shared T cell receptors in the human thymus. Profiling relied on immunoSEQ multiplex PCR, and the TCRdb table lists in-frame clones only, not all of them. The sample lists about 380,000 clones, approximately 95% seen once, with approximately 0.02% in the top ten. Sample: thymocytes. The receptor set was obtained from a human donor.

This chain links TRBV5-1 with TRBJ1-2; no definite D call. Deletions cut 2 bases from V and 4 bases from J, with 12 bases between. Germline V CDR1 and CDR2: SGHRS, YFSETQ. The CDR3 has 14 amino acids. CDR3 amino acids: CASSFRPRFYGYTF. DNA for the CDR3: TGCGCCAGCAGCTTCAGGCCTAGATTCTATGGCTACACCTTC.

This rearrangement joins TRBV6-1 to TRBJ2-7, with TRBD1 as a possible D gene (5 bases). There are 13 residues in the CDR3. Germline assignment: CDR1 MNHNS and CDR2 SASEGT. Deletions cut 3 bases from V and 3 bases from J, with 9 bases between. CDR3: CASSDRVLYEQYF. CDR3 DNA sequence: TGTGCCAGCAGTGACAGGGTCCTCTACGAGCAGTACTTC.

As to this clone: At the DNA level, this CDR3 is encoded by other sequences in the same sample as well. The genes are TRBV11-2 and TRBJ2-7, with 9 bases that match TRBD1. Germline trimming cut 5 bases from V and 3 bases from J; bases unmatched to any gene: 2. CDR3 length: 13 residues. Germline values: CDR1 SGHAT, CDR2 FQNNGV. The CDR3 coding sequence is TGTGCCAGCAGCCCGGGACAGGGCTACGAGCAGTACTTC. It specifies CASSPGQGYEQYF. Combining the CDR3 with reference TRBV11-2 and TRBJ2-7 gives the whole variable domain EAGVAQSPRYKIIEKRQSVAFWCNPISGHATLYWYQQILGQGPKLLIQFQNNGVVDDSQLPKDRFSAERLKGVDSTLKIQPAKLEDSAVYLCASSPGQGYEQYFGPGTRLTVT.

The V and J genes are TRBV6-1 and TRBJ1-1; tentatively, D is TRBD1 (6 bases). Germline lookup yields CDR1 MNHNS and CDR2 SASEGT. The V end lost 8 bases, the J end lost 3 bases, and 10 bases lay between the germline ends. This CDR3 is 12 amino acids long. In DNA form, the CDR3 reads TGTGCCAGCTCCAGGGGTTACACTGAAGCTTTCTTT. It translates to CASSRGYTEAFF.

V and J are TRBV4-1 and TRBJ2-1; D might be TRBD2 (6 bases). Germline CDR1 is MGHRA and CDR2 is YSYEKL. The CDR3 totals 14 residues. V shed 0 bases and J shed 8 bases, with 11 bases lying between them. CDR3 loop: CASSQDREHDEQFF. DNA of the CDR3: TGCGCCAGCAGCCAAGATCGGGAGCACGATGAGCAGTTCTTC.

This clone has a single count. The chain joins TRBV10-3 to TRBJ1-5; the D is unclear. Germline loops: CDR1 ENHRY, CDR2 SYGVKD. CDR3 length: 16 amino acids. Trimming pared 1 base from V and 0 bases from J, leaving 10 bases between. The DNA for the CDR3 is TGTGCCATCAGTGAGTATTACGGAGATAGCAATCAGCCCCAGCATTTT. Translation gives CAISEYYGDSNQPQHF.

The chain links TRBV28 to TRBJ2-7, with 10 bases fitting TRBD2. V lost 7 bases, J lost 0 bases, and 9 bases stayed unmatched. The CDR3 has 16 amino acids. Germline V gives CDR1 MDHEN, CDR2 SYDVKM. As DNA, the CDR3 is TGTGCCAGCACCCATGGACTAGCGGAGAGCTCCTACGAGCAGTACTTC. The encoded protein is CASTHGLAESSYEQYF.

The chain recombines TRBV19 with TRBJ1-3; D remains ambiguous. V was pared by 4 bases and J by 2 bases, with 12 bases between. CDR3 size: 15 residues. Per germline, CDR1 LNHDA and CDR2 SQIVND (reference sequence). DNA of the CDR3: TGTGCCAGTAGTAACGACTCAGGAACTGGAAACACCATATATTTT. It encodes CASSNDSGTGNTIYF.

The V and J genes are TRBV5-1 and TRBJ2-3; TRBD2 aligns across 13 bases. With V trimmed by 4 bases and J by 6 bases, 17 bases remained unmatched. The CDR3 extends over 19 amino acids. Germline CDR1 is SGHRS and CDR2 is YFSETQ. The CDR3 coding sequence is TGCGCCAGCAGCGTCCTCCCCGGGACTAGCGGGGAGGGTTTGGATACGCAGTATTTT. This encodes CASSVLPGTSGEGLDTQYF.

The genes are TRBV4-1 and TRBJ2-7; D is uncertain. From germline, CDR1 is MGHRA and CDR2 YSYEKL. This CDR3 region has 16 residues. Trimming shortened V by 1 base and J by 4 bases, and 17 bases separated the two germline ends. CDR3 residues: CASSQGDPPEWYEQYF. The CDR3 region has the DNA TGCGCCAGCAGCCAAGGGGATCCCCCAGAGTGGTACGAGCAGTACTTC.

The J gene is TRBJ1-1, the V gene TRBV27; D may be TRBD1 (5 bases). The CDR3 runs to 14 residues. V lost 0 bases, J lost 6 bases, and 11 bases lay in between. Germline CDR1 and CDR2: MNHEY and SMNVEV (reference sequence). The CDR3 coding sequence is TGTGCCAGCAGTTTATCAAGCAGGGAGGCTGAAGCTTTCTTT. The encoded protein is CASSLSSREAEAFF.

This chain joins TRBV9 and TRBJ2-1; TRBD2 aligns across 8 bases. CDR3 length: 14 residues. V trimming: 1 base; J trimming: 9 bases; junction bases outside the gene matches: 6. The V gene's germline CDR1 is SGDLS and CDR2 YYNGEE. CDR3 protein: CASSVRGLDGEQFF. The DNA for the CDR3 is TGTGCCAGCAGCGTAAGGGGACTAGATGGTGAGCAGTTCTTC.

The chain carries TRBV20-1 and TRBJ1-2; no firm D call. V was pared by 5 bases and J by 8 bases, with 9 bases between. The CDR3 runs 10 residues. Germline CDR1 reads DFQATT; CDR2 reads SNEGSKA (reference sequence). CDR3 region: CSADDFGYTF. CDR3 nucleotides: TGCAGTGCTGATGACTTCGGCTACACCTTC.

The chain joins TRBV7-2 to TRBJ2-7; 11 bases fit TRBD2. The germline V gene encodes CDR1 SGHTA and CDR2 FQGNSA. CDR3 length equals 15 residues. The V gene end was trimmed by 3 bases and the J gene end by 3 bases; junction bases not matched to a gene: 4. CDR3 sequence (DNA): TGTGCCAGCAGCTTTAGCGGGAGGGCCGGCTACGAGCAGTACTTC. It is translated as CASSFSGRAGYEQYF.

The genes are TRBV4-2 and TRBJ2-1; 14 bases line up with TRBD2. Germline V gene lookup returns CDR1 LGHNA and CDR2 YNFKEQ. There are 17 residues in the CDR3. Trimming removed 5 bases from V and 10 bases from J; junction bases left unmatched: 13. CDR3 region: CASSKSPGTSGREEQFF. The CDR3 nucleotides read TGTGCCAGCAGCAAAAGCCCCGGGACTAGCGGGAGAGAAGAGCAGTTCTTC.